This entry features one T cell receptor beta chain sequence. Its antigen remains unidentified. Naive CD8 cells, CD45RO-negative and positively selected for CCR7, excluded terminally differentiated effector memory CD45RA+ cells. This sample stems from a study of shared clonotypes between healthy human individuals. Looking at the study overall: The donor pool was made up of two women and a few men aged 18 to 49.

General study findings and limits: Sampling was confined to blood; repertoires within tissues likely differ.

Replicate PCRs run on sorted subsets employed roughly 180 ng DNA, around 27,000 T cell genomes. Some clones are missing from TCRdb's copy, which holds only in-frame ones; the method was immunoSEQ multiplex PCR. This repertoire shows 700,000 to 950,000 clones, 90% to 98% found once; its top ten account for about 0.21%. Germline CDR1 reads KGHSH; CDR2 reads LQKENI. Trimming cost V 4 bases and J 0 bases, with 10 bases left between them. The CDR3 length is 15 residues. The sequenced sample consisted of naive CD8+ T cells sorted from blood. The sequence was collected from a man in his thirties or forties in good health. The chain carries TRBV18 and TRBJ2-1, with D perhaps assigned TRBD1 or TRBD2 (5 bases each). In DNA, the CDR3 is TGTGCCAGCTCACATGAGGGGAGCTCCTACAATGAGCAGTTCTTC. It specifies CASSHEGSSYNEQFF. The entire variable domain, with the rest obtained from reference TRBV18 and TRBJ2-1, is as follows: NAGVMQNPRHLVRRRGQEARLRCSPMKGHSHVYWYRQLPEEGLKFMVYLQKENIIDESGMPKERFSAEFPKEGPSILRIQQVVRGDSAAYFCASSHEGSSYNEQFFGPGTRLTVL.